This section outlines one TCR beta chain sequence together with its context. The data belong to a study of CD4+ T cells in melanoma. Only in-frame clones appear in the TCRdb table, and some are missing; sequencing was by immunoSEQ multiplex PCR. The top ten hold roughly 4.9% of the sample, which has tens of thousands of clones, roughly three quarters seen once. The CDR3 covers 12 residues. Germline CDR1 and CDR2: PRHDT and FYEKMQ (reference sequence). Trimming stripped 0 bases from V and 8 bases from J, with 4 bases between. This TCR was recovered from a human donor with melanoma. This chain uses TRBV13 with TRBJ1-4; the D is unclear. The sample was tumor tissue. CDR3: CASSLGGEKLFF. In DNA, the CDR3 is TGTGCCAGCAGCTTAGGTGGGGAAAAACTGTTTTTT.